The 6 T cell receptor beta chains reported below all come from one sample, sequenced in a study of T cells in Graves' hyperthyroidism and ophthalmopathy. TCR beta CDR3 regions were amplified from RNA. The primer set for the first-round RT-PCR of the TCR CDR3 was HTBI. TCRdb re-called the multiplex PCR reads with MiXCR, one entry per CDR3 protein. The sample shows 350,000 to 400,000 distinct CDR3 sequences, about 19% of them seen only once. The sequenced sample was blood. These receptors came from a woman aged 18-30 years with Graves' hyperthyroidism.

The rearrangement links TRBV4-1 to TRBJ2-7; D remains unclear. V dropped 3 bases and J dropped 6 bases, with 6 bases sitting between them. The CDR3 covers 11 residues. Germline V CDR1 and CDR2: MGHRA, YSYEKL. In DNA form, the CDR3 reads TGCGCCAGCAGCCAGAGTTCCGAGCAGTACTTC. It codes for CASSQSSEQYF.

This clonotype has ten or more counts. This chain links TRBV11-2 with TRBJ2-7, with 8 bases matching TRBD2. The CDR3 totals 16 residues. CDR1 is SGHAT, CDR2 FQNNGV, per germline. Trimming cost V 2 bases and J 4 bases; bases outside gene matches: 10. CDR3 region: CASSLWQKRGPYEQYF. The CDR3 region has the DNA TGTGCCAGCAGCTTATGGCAAAAGCGGGGGCCTTACGAGCAGTACTTC.

This clonotype was picked up a small number of times. The V call is TRBV5-6, the J call TRBJ2-3, with 9 nucleotides matching TRBD1. V was pared by 4 bases and J by 4 bases, with 10 bases of the junction left unmatched. This CDR3 contains 16 residues. Germline assignment: CDR1 SGHDT and CDR2 YYEEEE. In nucleotides, the CDR3 is TGTGCCAGCAGCCCCAGGGACAGGGCGGTAGCAGATACGCAGTATTTT. Protein: CASSPRDRAVADTQYF.

Concerning this clonotype itself: A much larger clone sits a single nucleotide away, making a read error possible. The CDR3 does not close with the conserved phenylalanine or tryptophan, likely indicating a read error. The chain recombines TRBV20-1 with TRBJ2-7; D not resolved. Germline values: CDR1 DFQATT, CDR2 SNEGSKA (reference sequence). The CDR3 sequence is 11 residues long. Between the trimmed V and J ends, which lost 7 bases and 1 base, there was a span of 8 bases. CDR3 in DNA: TGCAGTGAAAAAGGGTCCTACGAGCAGTACTTA. It translates to CSEKGSYEQYL.

This clonotype was observed at least ten times. The chain is built from TRBV11-2 and TRBJ1-1, with a weak D call TRBD1 (6 bases). V lost 4 bases, J lost 0 bases, and 15 bases lay in between. This CDR3 has 16 residues. The germline CDR1 and CDR2 sequences are SGHAT and FQNNGV. The CDR3 DNA reads as TGTGCCAGCAGCTACCGACAGGCACTGATGAACACTGAAGCTTTCTTT. This codes for CASSYRQALMNTEAFF.

The chain links TRBV6-2 or TRBV6-3 to TRBJ2-7; TRBD1 might be the D (7 bases). From germline, CDR1 is MNHEY and CDR2 SVGEGT. Trimming shortened V by 6 bases and J by 3 bases, and 18 bases separated the two germline ends. The CDR3 runs to 15 residues. The CDR3, as DNA: TGTGCCAGCAGAGACAGGGAGGCTTTTAACTACGAGCAGTACTTC. It is translated as CASRDREAFNYEQYF.